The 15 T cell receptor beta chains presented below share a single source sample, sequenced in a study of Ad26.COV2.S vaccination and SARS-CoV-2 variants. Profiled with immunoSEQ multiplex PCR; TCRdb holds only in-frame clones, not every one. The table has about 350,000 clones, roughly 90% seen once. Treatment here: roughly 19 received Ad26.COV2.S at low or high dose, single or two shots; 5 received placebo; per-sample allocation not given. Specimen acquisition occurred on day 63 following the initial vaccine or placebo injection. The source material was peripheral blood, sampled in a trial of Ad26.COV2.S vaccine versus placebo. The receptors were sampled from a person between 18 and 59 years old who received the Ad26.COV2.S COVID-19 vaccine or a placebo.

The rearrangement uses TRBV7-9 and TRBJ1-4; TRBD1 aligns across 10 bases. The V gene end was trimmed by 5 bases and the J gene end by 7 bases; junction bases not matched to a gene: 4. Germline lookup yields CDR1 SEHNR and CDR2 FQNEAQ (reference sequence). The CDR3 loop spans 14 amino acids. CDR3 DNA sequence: TGTGCCAGCAGCCCGGGACAGGGGTCTGAAAAACTGTTTTTT. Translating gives CASSPGQGSEKLFF.

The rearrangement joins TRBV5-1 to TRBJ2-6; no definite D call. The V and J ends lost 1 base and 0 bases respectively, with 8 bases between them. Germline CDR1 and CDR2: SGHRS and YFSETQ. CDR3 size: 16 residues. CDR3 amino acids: CASSLWQISGANVLTF. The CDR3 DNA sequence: TGCGCCAGCAGCTTGTGGCAAATCTCTGGGGCCAACGTCCTGACTTTC.

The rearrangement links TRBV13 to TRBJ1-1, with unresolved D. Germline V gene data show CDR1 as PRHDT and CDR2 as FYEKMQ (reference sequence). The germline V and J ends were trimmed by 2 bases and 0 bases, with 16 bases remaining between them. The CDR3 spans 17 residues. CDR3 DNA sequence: TGTGCCAGCAGCTTATCCCCGGGAAAATTGTTGAACACTGAAGCTTTCTTT. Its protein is CASSLSPGKLLNTEAFF. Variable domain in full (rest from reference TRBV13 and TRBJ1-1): AAGVIQSPRHLIKEKRETATLKCYPIPRHDTVYWYQQGPGQDPQFLISFYEKMQSDKGSIPDRFSAQQFSDYHSELNMSSLELGDSALYFCASSLSPGKLLNTEAFFGQGTRLTVV.

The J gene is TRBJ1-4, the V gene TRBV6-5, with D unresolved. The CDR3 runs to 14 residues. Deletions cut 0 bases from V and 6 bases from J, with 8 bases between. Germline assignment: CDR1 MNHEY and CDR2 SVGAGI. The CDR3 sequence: CASSYSGVDEKLFF. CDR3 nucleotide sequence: TGTGCCAGCAGTTACTCTGGGGTTGATGAAAAACTGTTTTTT.

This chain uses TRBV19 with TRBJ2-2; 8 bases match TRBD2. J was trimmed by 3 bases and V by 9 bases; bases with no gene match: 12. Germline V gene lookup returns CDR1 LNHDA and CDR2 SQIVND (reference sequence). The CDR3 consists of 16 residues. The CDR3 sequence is CASRLTGLEDTGELFF. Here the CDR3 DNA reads TGTGCCAGCAGACTAACGGGACTAGAGGACACCGGGGAGCTGTTTTTT.

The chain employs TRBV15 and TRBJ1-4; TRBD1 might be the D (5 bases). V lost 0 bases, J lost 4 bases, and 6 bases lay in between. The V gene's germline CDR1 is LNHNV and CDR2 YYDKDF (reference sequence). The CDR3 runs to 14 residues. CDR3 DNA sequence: TGTGCCACCAGCAGAGAGGGGGTTAATGAAAAACTGTTTTTT. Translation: CATSREGVNEKLFF.

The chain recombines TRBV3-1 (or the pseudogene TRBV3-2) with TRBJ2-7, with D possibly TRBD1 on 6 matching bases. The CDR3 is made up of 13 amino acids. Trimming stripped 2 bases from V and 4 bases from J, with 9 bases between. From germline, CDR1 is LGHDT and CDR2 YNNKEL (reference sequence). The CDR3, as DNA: TGTGCCAGCAGCCAACTTAGGGGGTACGAGCAGTACTTC. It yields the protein CASSQLRGYEQYF.

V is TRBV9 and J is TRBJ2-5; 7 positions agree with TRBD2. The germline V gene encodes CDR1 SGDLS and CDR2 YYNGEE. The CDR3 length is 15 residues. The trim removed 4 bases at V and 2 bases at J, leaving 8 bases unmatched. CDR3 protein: CASSPRWGGQETQYF. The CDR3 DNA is TGTGCCAGCAGCCCCCGATGGGGGGGACAAGAGACCCAGTACTTC. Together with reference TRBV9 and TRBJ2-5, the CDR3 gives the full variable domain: DSGVTQTPKHLITATGQRVTLRCSPRSGDLSVYWYQQSLDQGLQFLIQYYNGEERAKGNILERFSAQQFPDLHSELNLSSLELGDSALYFCASSPRWGGQETQYFGPGTRLLVL.

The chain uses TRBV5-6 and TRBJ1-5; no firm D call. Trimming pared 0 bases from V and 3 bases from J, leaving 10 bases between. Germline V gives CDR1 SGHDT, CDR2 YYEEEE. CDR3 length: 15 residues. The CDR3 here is CASSLGGAPNQPQHF. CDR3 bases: TGTGCCAGCAGCTTGGGGGGAGCGCCCAATCAGCCCCAGCATTTT.

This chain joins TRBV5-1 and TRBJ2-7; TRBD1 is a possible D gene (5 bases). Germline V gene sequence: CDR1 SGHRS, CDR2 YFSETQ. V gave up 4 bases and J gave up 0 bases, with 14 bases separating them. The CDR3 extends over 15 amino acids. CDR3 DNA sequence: TGCGCCAGCAGCCCATTGGACACAAGCTCCTACGAGCAGTACTTC. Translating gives CASSPLDTSSYEQYF.

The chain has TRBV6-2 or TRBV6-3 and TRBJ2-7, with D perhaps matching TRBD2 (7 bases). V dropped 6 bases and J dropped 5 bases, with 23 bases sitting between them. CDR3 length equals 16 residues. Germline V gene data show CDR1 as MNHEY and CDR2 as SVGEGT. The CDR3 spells CASSPWFGGGGNEQYF. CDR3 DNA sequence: TGTGCCAGCAGCCCTTGGTTTGGCGGCGGGGGCAACGAGCAGTACTTC.

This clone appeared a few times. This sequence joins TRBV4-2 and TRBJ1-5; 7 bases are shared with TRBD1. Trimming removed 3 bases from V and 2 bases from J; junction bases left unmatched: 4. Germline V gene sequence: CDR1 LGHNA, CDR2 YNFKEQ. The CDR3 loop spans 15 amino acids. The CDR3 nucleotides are TGTGCCAGCAGCCAGCGACAGGGCGGCAATCAGCCCCAGCATTTT. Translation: CASSQRQGGNQPQHF.

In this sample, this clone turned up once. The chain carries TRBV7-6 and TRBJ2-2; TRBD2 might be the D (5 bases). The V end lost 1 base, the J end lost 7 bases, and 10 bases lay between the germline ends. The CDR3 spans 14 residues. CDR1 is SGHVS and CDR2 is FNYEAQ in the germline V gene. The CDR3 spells CASSLGVGVGELFF. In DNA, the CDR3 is TGTGCCAGCAGCTTAGGGGTCGGGGTCGGGGAGCTGTTTTTT.

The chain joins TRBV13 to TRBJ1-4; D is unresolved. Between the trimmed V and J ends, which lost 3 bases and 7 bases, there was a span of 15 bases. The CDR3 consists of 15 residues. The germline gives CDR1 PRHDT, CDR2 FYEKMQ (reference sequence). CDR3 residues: CASSLGILEPEKLFF. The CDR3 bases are TGTGCCAGCAGCTTGGGTATCCTGGAACCTGAAAAACTGTTTTTT.

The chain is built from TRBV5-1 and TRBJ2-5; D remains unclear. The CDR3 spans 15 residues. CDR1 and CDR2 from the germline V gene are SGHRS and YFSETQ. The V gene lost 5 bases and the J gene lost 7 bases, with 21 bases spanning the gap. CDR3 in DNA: TGCGCCAGCAGAATGTGGAGCCACCAGCGAGGGACCCAGTACTTC. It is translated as CASRMWSHQRGTQYF.